This T cell receptor (beta chain) derives from a study of T cells after yellow fever vaccination. The study made its TCR cDNA through 5'RACE template switching. That step introduced a universal primer site along with UMIs. TCRdb ran MiXCR on the 5' RACE reads and lists one entry per CDR3 protein. The sample comprises a few hundred thousand distinct CDR3 sequences, about a sixth of which are singletons, and 15% to 20% rests with the top ten. Source: PBMCs, taken about 5 days after the first yellow fever vaccination. The sequence was obtained from a man in his late teens or twenties who received the YFV17D yellow fever vaccine.

DNA of the CDR3: TGCAGTGCTAGTGGGGAGATCCGCAATGAGCAGTTCTTC. This encodes CSASGEIRNEQFF. The chain employs TRBV20-1 and TRBJ2-1; maybe TRBD2 (5 bases). V was cut by 3 bases and J by 6 bases, with 12 bases left in between. The CDR3 contains 13 residues. The germline V gene has CDR1 DFQATT and CDR2 SNEGSKA (reference sequence).